This TCR beta chain was retrieved from a study of blood T cell repertoires in COVID-19. In the study overall: Acute and convalescent COVID-19 samples came from the United States, Italy and Spain. T cells, B-cell-depleted T cells, or PBMCs provided the cDNA or gDNA that served as material.

Methods used by the authors: By means of reference gene primer amplification, nucleated cell counts were estimated. The assay was immunoSEQ multiplex PCR, and TCRdb's table has in-frame clones only and misses some. V, J and clone size derive from that table, while D and trimming were established from the DNA sequence. The table has hundreds of thousands of clones, around 89% seen once; the top ten hold approximately 6%. Germline trimming cut 0 bases from V and 5 bases from J; bases unmatched to any gene: 11. CDR1 and CDR2 from the germline V gene are KGHDR and SFDVKD. This CDR3 is built from 18 residues. Followed longitudinally, the Seattle patients had been enrolled during active infection.

The receptor was isolated from a woman between 25 and 40 years old with COVID-19, enrolled during active disease. The chain uses TRBV24-1 and TRBJ2-1, with 8 nucleotides matching TRBD2. What was sequenced was peripheral blood. CDR3 amino acids: CATSDLEGSTSDNNEQFF. The DNA for the CDR3 is TGTGCCACCAGTGATTTGGAGGGATCGACTAGCGACAACAATGAGCAGTTCTTC.